These T cell receptor beta chains were read from a single sample in a study of T cell responses to AZD1222 COVID-19 vaccine. The assay was immunoSEQ multiplex PCR, and TCRdb's table has in-frame clones only and misses some. The data hold roughly 180,000 clones, with around 94% observed a single time. The specimen was peripheral blood, collected 28 days after the second AZD1222 dose. These receptors were collected from an adult who received the AZD1222 COVID-19 vaccine. Both conserved end residues are part of each CDR3. The D gene is left open where the match is weak. Size tells how often a clone was seen (once, few, many) or the class of an expanded clone, and some rows leave it out.

NA	TRBV15	TRBJ1-1	NA	CATSRRTENTEAFF	TGTGCCACCAGTAGAAGGACAGAAAACACTGAAGCTTTCTTT
NA	TRBV24-1	TRBJ2-3	NA	CATSSLRGKSTDTQYF	TGTGCCACCAGTTCCCTCCGGGGGAAGAGCACAGATACGCAGTATTTT
NA	TRBV11-1	TRBJ1-1	NA	CASSHLAEAFF	TGTGCCAGCAGTCACCTGGCTGAAGCTTTCTTT
NA	TRBV12-3/TRBV12-4	TRBJ2-5	NA	CASRRHGETQYF	TGTGCCAGCAGGAGACACGGAGAGACCCAGTACTTC
NA	TRBV6-5	TRBJ1-5	NA	CASSSGSGSNQPQHF	TGTGCCAGCAGTTCAGGGAGCGGTAGCAATCAGCCCCAGCATTTT
NA	TRBV9	TRBJ1-1	NA	CASSVVSQLMNTEAFF	TGTGCCAGCAGCGTAGTTTCACAGCTAATGAACACTGAAGCTTTCTTT
TRBD1	TRBV6-2/TRBV6-3	TRBJ2-1	NA	CASSYSPGTGDNEQFF	TGTGCCAGCAGTTACTCACCCGGGACAGGGGACAATGAGCAGTTCTTC
NA	TRBV6-1	TRBJ1-1	NA	CASSELGITEAFF	TGTGCCAGCAGTGAATTAGGGATCACTGAAGCTTTCTTT
NA	TRBV7-8	TRBJ2-7	NA	CASSDYRGGGEQYF	TGTGCCAGCAGCGACTACAGGGGAGGGGGAGAGCAGTACTTC
NA	TRBV27	TRBJ2-7	NA	CASKSVGGPYEQYF	TGTGCCAGCAAATCCGTGGGCGGGCCCTACGAGCAGTACTTC
TRBD2	TRBV11-2	TRBJ2-1	NA	CASSISGGRLNEQFF	TGTGCCAGCAGCATTAGCGGGGGGCGCCTCAATGAGCAGTTCTTC
NA	TRBV14	TRBJ1-2	NA	CASSRGGTEGAFLNYGYTF	TGTGCCAGCAGCCGGGGGGGAACCGAAGGGGCGTTCTTAAACTATGGCTACACCTTC
NA	TRBV7-9	TRBJ2-1	NA	CASSLGQSYNEQFF	TGTGCCAGCAGCTTAGGACAGTCCTACAATGAGCAGTTCTTC
TRBD1	TRBV6-2/TRBV6-3	TRBJ2-6	NA	CASNPGGTGANVLTF	TGTGCCAGCAACCCAGGGGGAACTGGGGCCAACGTCCTGACTTTC
NA	TRBV19	TRBJ1-2	NA	CASSTPGTQKLYGYTF	TGTGCCAGTAGTACCCCCGGGACCCAAAAGCTCTATGGCTACACCTTC
NA	TRBV23-1	TRBJ2-2	NA	CASAQGRGFDTGELFF	TGCGCCAGCGCACAGGGGAGGGGGTTTGACACCGGGGAGCTGTTTTTT
NA	TRBV2	TRBJ1-2	NA	CASSDGEYGYTF	TGTGCCAGCAGTGACGGAGAATATGGCTACACCTTC
TRBD2	TRBV14	TRBJ2-1	once	CASSRMTREGRNNEQFF	TGTGCCAGCAGCCGAATGACACGGGAGGGCCGGAACAATGAGCAGTTCTTC
NA	TRBV7-7	TRBJ2-2	NA	CASSLERDTGELFF	TGTGCTAGCAGCTTAGAGCGGGACACCGGGGAGCTGTTTTTT
TRBD2	TRBV4-3	TRBJ2-1	once	CASSQVSGGGANEQFF	TGCGCCAGCAGCCAAGTCAGTGGCGGGGGGGCCAATGAGCAGTTCTTC
NA	TRBV6-2/TRBV6-3	TRBJ1-1	NA	CASSFSGMGHTEAFF	TGTGCCAGCAGTTTCTCAGGGATGGGGCACACTGAAGCTTTCTTT
TRBD2	TRBV27	TRBJ2-1	few	CASSGTSGRVKNEQFF	TGTGCCAGCAGCGGGACTAGCGGGAGGGTGAAAAATGAGCAGTTCTTC
TRBD1	TRBV7-8	TRBJ2-1	NA	CASSRDRGEQFF	TGTGCCAGCAGCCGGGACAGGGGTGAGCAGTTCTTC